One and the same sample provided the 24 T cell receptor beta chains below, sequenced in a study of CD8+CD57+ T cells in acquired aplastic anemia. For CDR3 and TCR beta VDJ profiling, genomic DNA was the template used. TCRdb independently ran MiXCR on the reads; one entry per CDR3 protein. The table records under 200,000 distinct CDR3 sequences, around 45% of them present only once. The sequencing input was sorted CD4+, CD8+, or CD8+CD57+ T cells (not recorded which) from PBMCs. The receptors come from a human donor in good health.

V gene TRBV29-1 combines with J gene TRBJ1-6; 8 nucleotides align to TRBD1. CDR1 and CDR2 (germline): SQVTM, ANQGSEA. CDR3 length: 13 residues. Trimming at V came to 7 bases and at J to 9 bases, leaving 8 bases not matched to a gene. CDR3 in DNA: TGCAGCGCCGGACAGGGAGGGAGTTCACCCCTCCACTTT. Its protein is CSAGQGGSSPLHF.

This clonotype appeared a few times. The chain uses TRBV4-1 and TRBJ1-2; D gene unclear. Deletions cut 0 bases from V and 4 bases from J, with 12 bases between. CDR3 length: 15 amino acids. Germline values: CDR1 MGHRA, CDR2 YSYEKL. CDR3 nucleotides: TGCGCCAGCAGCCAAGATTTTGTGGCGAGCTATGGCTACACCTTC. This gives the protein CASSQDFVASYGYTF.

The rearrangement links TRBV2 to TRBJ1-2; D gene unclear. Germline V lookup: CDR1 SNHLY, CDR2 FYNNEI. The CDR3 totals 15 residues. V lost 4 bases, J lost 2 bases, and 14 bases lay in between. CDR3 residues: CASSVIVATNYGYTF. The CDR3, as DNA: TGTGCCAGCAGTGTAATAGTCGCGACAAACTATGGCTACACCTTC. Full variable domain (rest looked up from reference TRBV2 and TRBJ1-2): EPEVTQTPSHQVTQMGQEVILRCVPISNHLYFYWYRQILGQKVEFLVSFYNNEISEKSEIFDDQFSVERPDGSNFTLKIRSTKLEDSAMYFCASSVIVATNYGYTFGSGTRLTVV.

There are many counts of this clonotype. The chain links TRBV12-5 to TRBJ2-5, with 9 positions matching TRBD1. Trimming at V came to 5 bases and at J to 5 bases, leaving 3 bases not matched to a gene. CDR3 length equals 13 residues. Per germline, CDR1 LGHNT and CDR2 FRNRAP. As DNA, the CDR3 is TGTGCTAGTGGTCCTGGGACAGGGGAGACCCAGTACTTC. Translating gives CASGPGTGETQYF.

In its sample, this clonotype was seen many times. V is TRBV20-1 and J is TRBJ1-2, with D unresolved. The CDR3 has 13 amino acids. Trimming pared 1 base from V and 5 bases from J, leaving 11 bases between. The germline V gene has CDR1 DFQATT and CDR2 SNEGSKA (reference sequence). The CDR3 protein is CSARGPAPYGYTF. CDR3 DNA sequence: TGCAGTGCTAGAGGACCGGCCCCATATGGCTACACCTTC.

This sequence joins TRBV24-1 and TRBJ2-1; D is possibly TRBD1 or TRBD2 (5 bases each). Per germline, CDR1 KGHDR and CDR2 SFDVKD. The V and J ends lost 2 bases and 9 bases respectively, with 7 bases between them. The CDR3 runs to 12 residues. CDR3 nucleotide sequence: TGTGCCACCAGTGATTCAGGGAGTGAGCAGTTCTTC. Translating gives CATSDSGSEQFF.

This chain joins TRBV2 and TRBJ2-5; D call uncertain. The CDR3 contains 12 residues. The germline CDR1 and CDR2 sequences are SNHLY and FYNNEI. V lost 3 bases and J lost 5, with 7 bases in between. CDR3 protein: CASSELRETQYF. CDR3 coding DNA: TGTGCCAGCAGTGAGCTCCGGGAGACCCAGTACTTC.

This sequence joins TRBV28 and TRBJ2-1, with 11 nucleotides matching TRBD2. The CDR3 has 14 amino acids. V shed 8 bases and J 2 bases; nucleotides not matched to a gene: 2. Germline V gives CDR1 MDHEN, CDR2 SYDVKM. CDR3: CASRLAGTYNEQFF. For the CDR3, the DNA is TGTGCCAGCCGACTAGCGGGGACCTACAATGAGCAGTTCTTC. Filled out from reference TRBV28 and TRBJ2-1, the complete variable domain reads DVKVTQSSRYLVKRTGEKVFLECVQDMDHENMFWYRQDPGLGLRLIYFSYDVKMKEKGDIPEGYSVSREKKERFSLILESASTNQTSMYLCASRLAGTYNEQFFGPGTRLTVL.

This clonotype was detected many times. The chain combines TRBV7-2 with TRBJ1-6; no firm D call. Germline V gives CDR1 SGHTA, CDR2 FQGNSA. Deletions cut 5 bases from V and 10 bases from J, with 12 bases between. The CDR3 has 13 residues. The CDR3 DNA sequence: TGTGCCAGCAGCCCCGTCAGGCTCTCACCCCTCCACTTT. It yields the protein CASSPVRLSPLHF. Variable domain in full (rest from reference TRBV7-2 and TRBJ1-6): GAGVSQSPSNKVTEKGKDVELRCDPISGHTALYWYRQSLGQGLEFLIYFQGNSAPDKSGLPSDRFSAERTGGSVSTLTIQRTQQEDSAVYLCASSPVRLSPLHFGNGTRLTVT.

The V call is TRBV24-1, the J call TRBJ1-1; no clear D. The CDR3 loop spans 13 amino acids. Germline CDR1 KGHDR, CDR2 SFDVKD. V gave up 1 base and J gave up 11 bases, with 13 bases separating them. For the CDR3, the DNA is TGTGCCACCAGTGATTTACTAAGCCCGCGGGCTTTCTTT. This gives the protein CATSDLLSPRAFF.

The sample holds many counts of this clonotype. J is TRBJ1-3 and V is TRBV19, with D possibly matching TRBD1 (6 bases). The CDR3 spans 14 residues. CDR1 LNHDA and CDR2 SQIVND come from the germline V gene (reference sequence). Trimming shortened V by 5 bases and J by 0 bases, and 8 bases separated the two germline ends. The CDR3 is CASSVTGSGNTIYF. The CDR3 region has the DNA TGTGCCAGTAGTGTGACAGGCTCTGGAAACACCATATATTTT.

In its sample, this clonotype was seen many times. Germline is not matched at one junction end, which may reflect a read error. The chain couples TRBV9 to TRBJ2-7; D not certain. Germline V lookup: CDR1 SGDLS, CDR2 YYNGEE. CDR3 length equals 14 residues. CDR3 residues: CASSVARASDEQYF. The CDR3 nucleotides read TGTGCCAGCAGCGTAGCCCGGGCCTCCGACGAGCAGTACTTC.

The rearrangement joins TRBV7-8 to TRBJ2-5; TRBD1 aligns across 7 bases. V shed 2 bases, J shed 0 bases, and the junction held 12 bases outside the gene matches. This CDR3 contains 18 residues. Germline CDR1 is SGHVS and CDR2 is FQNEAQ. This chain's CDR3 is CASSLSQSTGTYQETQYF. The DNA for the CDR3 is TGTGCCAGCAGCTTATCCCAATCGACAGGGACCTACCAAGAGACCCAGTACTTC.

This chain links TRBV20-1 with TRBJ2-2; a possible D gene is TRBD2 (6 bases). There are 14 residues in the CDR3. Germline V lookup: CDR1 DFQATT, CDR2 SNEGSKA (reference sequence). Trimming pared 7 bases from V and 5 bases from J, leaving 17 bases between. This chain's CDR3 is CSVDPGEGTGELFF. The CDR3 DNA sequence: TGCAGTGTCGACCCGGGAGAGGGAACCGGGGAGCTGTTTTTT.

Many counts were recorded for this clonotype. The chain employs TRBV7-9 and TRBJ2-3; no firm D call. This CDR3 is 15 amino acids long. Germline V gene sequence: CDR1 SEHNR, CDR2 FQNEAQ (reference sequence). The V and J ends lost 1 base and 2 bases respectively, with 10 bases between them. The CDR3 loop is CASSLGTGYTDTQYF. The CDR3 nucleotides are TGTGCCAGCAGCTTAGGGACGGGTTACACAGATACGCAGTATTTT.

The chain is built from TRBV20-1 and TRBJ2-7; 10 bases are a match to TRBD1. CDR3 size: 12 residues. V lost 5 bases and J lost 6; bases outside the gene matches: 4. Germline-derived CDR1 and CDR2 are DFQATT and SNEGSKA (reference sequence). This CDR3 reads CSAPRTGGEQYF. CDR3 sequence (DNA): TGCAGTGCTCCCCGGACAGGGGGCGAGCAGTACTTC.

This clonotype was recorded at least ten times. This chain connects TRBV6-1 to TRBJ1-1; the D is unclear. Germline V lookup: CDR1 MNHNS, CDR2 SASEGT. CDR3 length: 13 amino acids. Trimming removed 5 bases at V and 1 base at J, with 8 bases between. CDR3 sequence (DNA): TGTGCCAGCAGTAAGACGGAGAACACTGAAGCTTTCTTT. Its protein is CASSKTENTEAFF.

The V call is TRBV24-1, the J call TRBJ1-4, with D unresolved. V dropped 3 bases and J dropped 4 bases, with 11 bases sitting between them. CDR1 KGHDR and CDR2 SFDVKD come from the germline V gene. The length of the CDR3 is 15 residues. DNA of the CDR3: TGTGCCACCAGTGATGCCAGTGGGGTTAATGAAAAACTGTTTTTT. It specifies CATSDASGVNEKLFF.

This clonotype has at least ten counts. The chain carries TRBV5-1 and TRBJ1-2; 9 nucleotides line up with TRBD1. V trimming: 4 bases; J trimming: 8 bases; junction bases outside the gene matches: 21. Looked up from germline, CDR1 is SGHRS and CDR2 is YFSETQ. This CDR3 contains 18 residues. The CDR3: CASSPRSLSTGGAGGYTF. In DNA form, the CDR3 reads TGCGCCAGCAGCCCGAGGTCCCTGAGTACAGGGGGCGCTGGGGGCTACACCTTC.

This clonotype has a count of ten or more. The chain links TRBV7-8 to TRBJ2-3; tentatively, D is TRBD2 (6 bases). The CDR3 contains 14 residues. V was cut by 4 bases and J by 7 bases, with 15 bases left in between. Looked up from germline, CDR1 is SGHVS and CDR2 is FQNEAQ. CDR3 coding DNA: TGTGCCAGCAGCTATAGCGGAATAGCCTATACGCAGTATTTT. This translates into CASSYSGIAYTQYF. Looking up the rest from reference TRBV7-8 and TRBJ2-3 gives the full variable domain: GAGVSQSPRYKVAKRGQDVALRCDPISGHVSLFWYQQALGQGPEFLTYFQNEAQLDKSGLPSDRFFAERPEGSVSTLKIQRTQQEDSAVYLCASSYSGIAYTQYFGPGTRLTVL.

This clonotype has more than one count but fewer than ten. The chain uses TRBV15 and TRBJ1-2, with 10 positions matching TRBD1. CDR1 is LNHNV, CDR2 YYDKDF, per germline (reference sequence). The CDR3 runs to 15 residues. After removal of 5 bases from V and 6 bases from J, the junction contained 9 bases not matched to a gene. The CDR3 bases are TGTGCCACCAGCGGGGAGGGGGACAGGGGAGATGGCTACACCTTC. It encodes CATSGEGDRGDGYTF.

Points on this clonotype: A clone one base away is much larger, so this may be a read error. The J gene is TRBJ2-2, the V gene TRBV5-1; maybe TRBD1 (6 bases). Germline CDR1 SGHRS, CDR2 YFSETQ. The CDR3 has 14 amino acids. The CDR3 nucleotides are TGCGCCAGCAGCTTCCCAAGGGACACCGGGAAGCTGTTTTTT. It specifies CASSFPRDTGKLFF.

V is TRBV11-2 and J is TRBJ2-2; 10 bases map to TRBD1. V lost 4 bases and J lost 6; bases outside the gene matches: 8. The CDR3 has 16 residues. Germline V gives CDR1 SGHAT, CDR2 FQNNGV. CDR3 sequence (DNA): TGTGCCAGCAGCTCCAGGGACAGGGGCGGGTCCGGGGAGCTGTTTTTT. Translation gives CASSSRDRGGSGELFF.

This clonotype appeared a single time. CDR3 sequence reads: CASSPRVGGYTF. CDR3 DNA sequence: TGTGCCAGTAGTCCCAGGGTGGGAGGCTACACCTTC. V gene TRBV19 combines with J gene TRBJ1-2, with D maybe TRBD1 (5 bases). CDR3 size: 12 residues. CDR1 and CDR2 from the germline V gene are LNHDA and SQIVND (reference sequence). The germline V and J ends were trimmed by 5 bases and 8 bases, with 12 bases remaining between them.